The rows below give T cell receptor beta chains drawn from one sample of a study of blood T cell repertoires in COVID-19. Some clones are missing from TCRdb's copy, which holds only in-frame ones; the method was immunoSEQ multiplex PCR. The profile covers around 67,000 clones, with approximately 84% appearing a single time and approximately 35% taken by the ten largest. Material: peripheral blood. Every receptor here comes from a man in his sixties or seventies with acute or convalescent COVID-19. The CDR3 runs from the conserved cysteine through the conserved F or W. D genes are given only for firm matches. The size entry is marked missing in some rows and otherwise reads once, few, many or a size class.

V gene: TRBV14; D gene: TRBD1; clone size: .; J gene: TRBJ2-7; CDR3 protein: CASSQGQGPYEQYF; CDR3 DNA: TGTGCCAGCAGCCAGGGACAGGGACCCTACGAGCAGTACTTC
V gene: TRBV24-1; D gene: TRBD1; clone size: .; J gene: TRBJ2-7; CDR3 protein: CATGTGSYEQYF; CDR3 DNA: TGTGCCACCGGGACAGGGAGTTACGAGCAGTACTTC
V gene: TRBV19; D gene: .; clone size: .; J gene: TRBJ1-1; CDR3 protein: CASSISGNTEAFF; CDR3 DNA: TGTGCCAGTAGTATTTCAGGAAACACTGAAGCTTTCTTT
V gene: TRBV7-2; D gene: TRBD2; clone size: .; J gene: TRBJ2-7; CDR3 protein: CASSAIAGSSYEQYF; CDR3 DNA: TGTGCCAGCAGCGCCATAGCGGGGAGCTCCTACGAGCAGTACTTC
V gene: TRBV28; D gene: .; clone size: .; J gene: TRBJ2-6; CDR3 protein: CASMASFPGYSGANVLTF; CDR3 DNA: TGTGCCAGCATGGCATCGTTTCCAGGGTACTCTGGGGCCAACGTCCTGACTTTC
V gene: TRBV2; D gene: .; clone size: .; J gene: TRBJ1-2; CDR3 protein: CASRDDGEGGYTF; CDR3 DNA: TGTGCCAGCAGGGACGACGGGGAAGGAGGCTACACCTTC
V gene: TRBV10-3; D gene: .; clone size: few; J gene: TRBJ1-2; CDR3 protein: CAISESTQAIVGYTF; CDR3 DNA: TGTGCCATCAGTGAGTCGACACAGGCTATAGTTGGCTACACCTTC
V gene: TRBV10-1; D gene: .; clone size: .; J gene: TRBJ1-6; CDR3 protein: CASNRDRLRSCSYNSPLHF; CDR3 DNA: TGCGCCAGCAACAGAGACAGGCTCCGTTCCTGCTCCTATAATTCACCCCTCCACTTT
V gene: TRBV6-1; D gene: .; clone size: .; J gene: TRBJ2-4; CDR3 protein: CASSEGPGLAKNIQYF; CDR3 DNA: TGTGCCAGCAGTGAGGGCCCAGGACTAGCCAAAAACATTCAGTACTTC
V gene: TRBV9; D gene: .; clone size: few; J gene: TRBJ2-3; CDR3 protein: CASSVLAGPTDTQYF; CDR3 DNA: TGTGCCAGCAGCGTTTTGGCGGGACCCACAGATACGCAGTATTTT